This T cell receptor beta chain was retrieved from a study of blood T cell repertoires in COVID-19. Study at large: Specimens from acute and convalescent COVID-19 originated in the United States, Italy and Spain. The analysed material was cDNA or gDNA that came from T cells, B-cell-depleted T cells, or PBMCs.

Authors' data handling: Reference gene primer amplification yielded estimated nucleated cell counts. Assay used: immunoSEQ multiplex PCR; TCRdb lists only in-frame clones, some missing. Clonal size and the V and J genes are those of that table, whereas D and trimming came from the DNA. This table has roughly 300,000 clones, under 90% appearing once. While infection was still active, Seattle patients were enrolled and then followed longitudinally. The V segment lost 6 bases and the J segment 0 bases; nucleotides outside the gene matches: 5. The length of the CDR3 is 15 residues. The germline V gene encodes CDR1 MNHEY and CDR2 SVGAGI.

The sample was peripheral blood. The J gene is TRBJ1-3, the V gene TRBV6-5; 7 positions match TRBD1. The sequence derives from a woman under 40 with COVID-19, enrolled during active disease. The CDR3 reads CASRKDRYSGNTIYF. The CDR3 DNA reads TGTGCCAGCAGAAAGGACAGGTACTCTGGAAACACCATATATTTT.